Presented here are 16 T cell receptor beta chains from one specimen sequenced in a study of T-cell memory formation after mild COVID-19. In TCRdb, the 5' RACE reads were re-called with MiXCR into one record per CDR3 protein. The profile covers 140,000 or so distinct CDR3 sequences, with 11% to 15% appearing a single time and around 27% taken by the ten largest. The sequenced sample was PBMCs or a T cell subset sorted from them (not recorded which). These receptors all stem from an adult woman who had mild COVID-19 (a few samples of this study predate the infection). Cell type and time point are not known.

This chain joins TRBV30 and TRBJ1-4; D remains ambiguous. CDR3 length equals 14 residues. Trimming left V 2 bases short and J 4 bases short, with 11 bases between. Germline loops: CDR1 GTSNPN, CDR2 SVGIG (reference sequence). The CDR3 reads CAWSWTFNNEKLFF. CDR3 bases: TGTGCCTGGAGTTGGACGTTTAATAATGAAAAACTGTTTTTT.

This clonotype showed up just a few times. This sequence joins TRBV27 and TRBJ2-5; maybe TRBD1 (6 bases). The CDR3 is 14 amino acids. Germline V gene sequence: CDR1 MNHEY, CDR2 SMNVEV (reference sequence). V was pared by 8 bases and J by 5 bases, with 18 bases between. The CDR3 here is CASSPRGSGETQYF. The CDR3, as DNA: TGTGCCAGCTCTCCGAGGGGGAGTGGGGAGACCCAGTACTTC.

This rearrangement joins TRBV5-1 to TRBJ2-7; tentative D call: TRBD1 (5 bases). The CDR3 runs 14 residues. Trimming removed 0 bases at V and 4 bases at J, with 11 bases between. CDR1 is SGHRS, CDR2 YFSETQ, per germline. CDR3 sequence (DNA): TGCGCCAGCAGCTTGGAGTGGGGCGGATACGAGCAGTACTTC. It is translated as CASSLEWGGYEQYF.

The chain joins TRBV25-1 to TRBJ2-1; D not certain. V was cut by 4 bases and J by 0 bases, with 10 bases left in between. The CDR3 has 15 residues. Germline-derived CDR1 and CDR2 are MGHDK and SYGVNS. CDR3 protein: CASSGGLSSYNEQFF. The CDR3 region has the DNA TGTGCCAGCAGTGGAGGATTAAGCTCCTACAATGAGCAGTTCTTC.

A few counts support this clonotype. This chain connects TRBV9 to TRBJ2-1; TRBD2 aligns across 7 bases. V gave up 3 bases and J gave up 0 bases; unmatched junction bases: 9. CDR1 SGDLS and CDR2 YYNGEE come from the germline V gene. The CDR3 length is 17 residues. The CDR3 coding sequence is TGTGCCAGCAGCGACGATCCGGGCGGGAGCTCCTACAATGAGCAGTTCTTC. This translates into CASSDDPGGSSYNEQFF.

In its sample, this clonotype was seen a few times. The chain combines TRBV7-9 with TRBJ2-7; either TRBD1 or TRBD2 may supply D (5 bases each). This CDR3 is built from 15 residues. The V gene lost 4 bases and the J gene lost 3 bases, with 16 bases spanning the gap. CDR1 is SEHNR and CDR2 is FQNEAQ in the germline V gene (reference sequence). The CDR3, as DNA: TGTGCCAGCAGCTCAACACCCGGGACCCACTACGAGCAGTACTTC. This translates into CASSSTPGTHYEQYF.

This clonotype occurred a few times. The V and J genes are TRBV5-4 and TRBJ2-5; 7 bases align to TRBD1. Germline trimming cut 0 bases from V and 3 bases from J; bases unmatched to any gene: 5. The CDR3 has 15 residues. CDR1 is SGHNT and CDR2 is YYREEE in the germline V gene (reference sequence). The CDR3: CASSLDFDREETQYF. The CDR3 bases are TGTGCCAGCAGCTTGGACTTCGACAGGGAAGAGACCCAGTACTTC.

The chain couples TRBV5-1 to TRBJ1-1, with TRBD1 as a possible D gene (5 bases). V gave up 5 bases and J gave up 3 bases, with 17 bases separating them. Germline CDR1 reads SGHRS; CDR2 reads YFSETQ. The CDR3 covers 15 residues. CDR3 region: CASRNGEGADTEAFF. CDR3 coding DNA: TGCGCCAGCAGGAATGGGGAAGGGGCGGACACTGAAGCTTTCTTT.

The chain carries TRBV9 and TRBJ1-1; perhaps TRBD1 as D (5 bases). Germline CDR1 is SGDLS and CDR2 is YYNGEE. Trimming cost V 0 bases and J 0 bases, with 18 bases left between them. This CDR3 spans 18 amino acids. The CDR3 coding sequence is TGTGCCAGCAGCGTAGCCCCAGGGATCCTAGCCGTGAACACTGAAGCTTTCTTT. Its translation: CASSVAPGILAVNTEAFF. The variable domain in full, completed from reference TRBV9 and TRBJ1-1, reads DSGVTQTPKHLITATGQRVTLRCSPRSGDLSVYWYQQSLDQGLQFLIQYYNGEERAKGNILERFSAQQFPDLHSELNLSSLELGDSALYFCASSVAPGILAVNTEAFFGQGTRLTVV.

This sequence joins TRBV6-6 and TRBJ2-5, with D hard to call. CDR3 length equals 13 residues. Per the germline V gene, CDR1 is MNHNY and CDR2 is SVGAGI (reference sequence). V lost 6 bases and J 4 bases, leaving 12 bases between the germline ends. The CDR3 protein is CASSRTERETQYF. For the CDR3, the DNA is TGTGCCAGCAGCCGGACCGAGCGAGAGACCCAGTACTTC.

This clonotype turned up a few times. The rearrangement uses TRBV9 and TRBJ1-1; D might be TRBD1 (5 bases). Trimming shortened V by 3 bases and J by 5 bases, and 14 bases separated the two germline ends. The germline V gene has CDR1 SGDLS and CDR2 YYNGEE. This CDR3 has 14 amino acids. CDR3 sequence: CASSASGVGTEAFF. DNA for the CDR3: TGTGCCAGCAGCGCCTCGGGGGTCGGGACTGAAGCTTTCTTT.

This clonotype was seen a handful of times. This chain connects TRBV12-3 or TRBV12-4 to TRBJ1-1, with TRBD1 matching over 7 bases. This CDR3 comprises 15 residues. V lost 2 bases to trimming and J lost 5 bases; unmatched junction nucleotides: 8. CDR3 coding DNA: TGTGCCAGCAGTTTACAGGGGGGCGTAGGGACTGAAGCTTTCTTT. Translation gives CASSLQGGVGTEAFF.

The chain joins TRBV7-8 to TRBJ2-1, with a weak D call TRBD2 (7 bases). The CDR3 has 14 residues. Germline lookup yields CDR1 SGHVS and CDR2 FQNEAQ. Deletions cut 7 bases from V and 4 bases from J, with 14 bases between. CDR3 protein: CASIHREGYNEQFF. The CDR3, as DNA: TGTGCCAGCATCCACAGGGAGGGGTACAATGAGCAGTTCTTC.

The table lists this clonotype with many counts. CDR3 DNA: TGTGCCAGCACCTTCACAGATACGCAGTATTTT. This encodes CASTFTDTQYF. The chain carries TRBV7-9 and TRBJ2-3; no definite D call. There are 11 residues in the CDR3. The germline gives CDR1 SEHNR, CDR2 FQNEAQ (reference sequence). V was clipped by 7 bases and J by 2 bases, with 4 bases between them.

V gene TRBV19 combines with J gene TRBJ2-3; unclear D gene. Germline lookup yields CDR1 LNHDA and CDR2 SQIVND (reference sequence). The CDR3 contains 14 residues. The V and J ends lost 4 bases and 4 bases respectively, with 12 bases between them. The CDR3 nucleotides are TGTGCCAGTAGTAGCGCATTGTGGGCAGATACGCAGTATTTT. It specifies CASSSALWADTQYF. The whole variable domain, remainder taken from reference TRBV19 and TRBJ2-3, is DGGITQSPKYLFRKEGQNVTLSCEQNLNHDAMYWYRQDPGQGLRLIYYSQIVNDFQKGDIAEGYSVSREKKESFPLTVTSAQKNPTAFYLCASSSALWADTQYFGPGTRLTVL.

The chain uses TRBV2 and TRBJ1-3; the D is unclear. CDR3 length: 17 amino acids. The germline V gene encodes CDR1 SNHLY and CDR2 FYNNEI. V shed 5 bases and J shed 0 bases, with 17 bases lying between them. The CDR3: CASSRKLVGSSGNTIYF. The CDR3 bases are TGTGCCAGCAGTCGTAAGCTGGTCGGATCCTCTGGAAACACCATATATTTT.